This T cell receptor beta chain was profiled in a study of a mutant IDH1 vaccine in newly diagnosed glioma. Data came from immunoSEQ multiplex PCR; TCRdb stores just in-frame clones and leaves some out. The sample carries about 67,000 clones, approximately 90% recorded once. V trimming: 2 bases; J trimming: 3 bases; junction bases outside the gene matches: 5. In germline, CDR1 is MDHEN, CDR2 SYDVKM. The CDR3 loop spans 15 amino acids. Documented time point: week 11, during vaccination. In the vaccine, a single dose held 300 ug of the mutant IDH1 20-mer peptide, along with topical imiquimod. With regard to this clone: Its target is not known.

The chain is built from TRBV28 and TRBJ2-7; 9 bases fit TRBD2. This sequence originates from a man aged 35-49 years with glioma. The source was PBMCs, collected from a glioma patient whose treatment included an IDH1 peptide vaccine. CDR3 residues: CASSLGYSGSYEQYF. The CDR3 coding sequence is TGTGCCAGCAGTTTAGGCTATAGCGGGAGCTACGAGCAGTACTTC.